This T cell receptor (beta chain) was identified during a study of CD8+CD57+ T cells in acquired aplastic anemia. Notes on the study in general: Comparison of patients with controls identified about 27 shared CD8+ CDR3 sequences.

CDR3 and TCR beta VDJ profiling relied on genomic DNA as the template. TCRdb re-derived calls from the reads in MiXCR, one entry per CDR3 protein. The data show approximately 80,000 distinct CDR3 sequences, with roughly 72% seen just once and around 80% held by the top ten. Whoever was chosen for sequencing had shown CD8+CD57+ cell expansion by flow cytometry. All patients were therapy-naive when blood was sampled. In regard to this clonotype: The antigen remains unidentified.

This TCR was recovered from a human donor with aplastic anemia. The specimen sequenced was sorted CD4+, CD8+, or CD8+CD57+ T cells (not recorded which) from PBMCs.

The CDR3: CASSTGQGSTDTQYF. The CDR3, as DNA: TGTGCCAGCAGCACCGGACAGGGAAGCACAGATACGCAGTATTTT. The chain has TRBV11-1 and TRBJ2-3; TRBD1 agrees at 8 bases. V lost 5 bases, J lost 0 bases, and 4 bases stayed unmatched. Germline CDR1 reads SGHAT; CDR2 reads FQDESV (reference sequence). This CDR3 contains 15 residues.